This TCR beta chain was captured by sequencing in a study of blood T cells in healthy people across ages (dated by TCRdb to between 2014 and 2017). As for the study more broadly: Template switching captured roughly one uniquely barcoded TCR beta cDNA molecule per two T cells in model experiments. Age-related changes in TCR beta repertoire diversity were measured in the study by deep sequencing normalized with unique cDNA molecular identifiers. Four age groups were formed from the donors: young (average approximately 15 years), middle-aged (around 40), aged (under 70) and long-lived (about 80). Donors of different ages were randomly distributed across sequencing lanes to avoid experimental bias. Using the same blood draw, the study looked at two additional independent replicas of 1 million unique cDNA reads for two donors, one aged 18 to 30 and the other aged 80 or older.

The method was 5' RACE. The sequencing machine was an Illumina HiSeq 2500. The second PCR ran for about 6 to 12 cycles and used a J-beta primer mix along with a sample-barcoded 5' primer. A unique molecular identifier was introduced onto each TCR beta cDNA molecule by a template-switch 5' adaptor carrying 12 random nucleotides. At least 2.5 million CDR3-containing paired-end reads were obtained from each sample. First-strand cDNA synthesis was performed from all RNA using the Mint cDNA synthesis kit, with priming by a TRBC-specific oligonucleotide. After uracil-DNA glycosylase treatment, a first 18-cycle PCR used universal primers M1SS and BC2_uni_R on all cDNA. Per the authors' processing: For normalization, 1 million high-quality reads were randomly selected from each sample, with every read carrying a distinct molecular identifier. Reads with shared molecular identifiers were discarded instead of being binned into consensus sequences. MiTCR, set to a Q25 quality threshold and the strictest error-elimination algorithm, was used for CDR3 identification, clonotype clustering and error correction. A nonparametric unseen species model using Euler transformation provided a lower-bound estimate of total TCR beta diversity. TCRdb cleaned the public reads at Q25 with fastp, built clones with MiXCR and kept in-frame beta chains. CDR3 protein sequences are deduplicated, and each keeps its most common genes and DNA. These V and J calls are TCRdb output, not the study's own analysis. Within this sample are about 1,400,000 distinct CDR3 sequences, with roughly 60% of them counted one time only. 6.5% to 8% of the sample goes to the ten largest clones.

Trimming at the junction amounts to 3 bases on V and 5 bases on J, and the germline ends lie 14 bases apart. The CDR3 sequence holds 14 residues, the cysteine and phenylalanine included. Just CDR3 DNA is preserved here, 42 bases in frame from base 1. Based on the germline V gene (reference sequence), the CDR1 and CDR2 sequences are DFQATT and SNEGSKA. A remark on this clonotype: Its specific antigen is unknown. The sample holds no much larger clone one base away, and base qualities are not on file.

The 40 or so donors, aged about 6 to 100 years, were systemically healthy Caucasian individuals from Russia. About 10 milliliters of peripheral blood were collected from each donor into EDTA-treated Vacutainer tubes. PBMCs were isolated by Ficoll-Paque density-gradient centrifugation, with at least 6 million obtained per sample. Total RNA, at least 5 micrograms per sample, was extracted from PBMCs with Trizol reagent. For every donor, flow cytometry on a PBMC aliquot measured the percentage of naive CD45RAhigh/CD27high T cells. Summary of the overall study and its limitations: Compared with the aged group, the long-lived group had more naive CD4+ T cells, fewer expanded clones and increased TCR diversity, a pattern suggesting age selection. Estimates of total diversity from one million sequenced T cells were regarded as lower bounds and underestimates. Observed TCR beta diversity per million T cells fell roughly linearly with age, and a significant reduction was already apparent by age roughly 40. The percentage of naive T cells measured by flow cytometry correlated strongly with observed TCR beta diversity. Donor CMV infection status was unknown, potentially confounding age-related changes in expanded clonotypes. Bulk unsorted PBMC profiling prevented conclusive comparison of naive and antigen-experienced compartments.

Here the chain combines TRBV20-1 and TRBJ2-1; a tentative D match to TRBD2 spans 5 bases. The receptor was derived from a man aged 18 to 29 in good health. The sample comprised blood. Here is the DNA: TGCAGTGCTAGCAAACTAGGATGGGACAATGAGCAGTTCTTC. Its protein product is CSASKLGWDNEQFF.